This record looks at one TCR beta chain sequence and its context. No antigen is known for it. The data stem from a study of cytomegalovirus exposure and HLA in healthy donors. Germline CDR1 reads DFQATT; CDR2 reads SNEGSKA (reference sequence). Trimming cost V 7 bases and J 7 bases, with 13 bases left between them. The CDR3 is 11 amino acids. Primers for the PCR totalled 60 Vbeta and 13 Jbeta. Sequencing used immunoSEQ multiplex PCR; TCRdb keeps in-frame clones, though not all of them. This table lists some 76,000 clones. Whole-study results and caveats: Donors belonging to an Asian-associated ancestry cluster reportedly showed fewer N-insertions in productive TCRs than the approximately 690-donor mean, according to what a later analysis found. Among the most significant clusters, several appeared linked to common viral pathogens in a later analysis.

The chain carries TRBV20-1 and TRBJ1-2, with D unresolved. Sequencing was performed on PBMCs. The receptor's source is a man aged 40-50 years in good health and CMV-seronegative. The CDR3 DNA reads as TGCAGTGGAAGCAGGCCGCGTGGCTACACCTTC. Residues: CSGSRPRGYTF.